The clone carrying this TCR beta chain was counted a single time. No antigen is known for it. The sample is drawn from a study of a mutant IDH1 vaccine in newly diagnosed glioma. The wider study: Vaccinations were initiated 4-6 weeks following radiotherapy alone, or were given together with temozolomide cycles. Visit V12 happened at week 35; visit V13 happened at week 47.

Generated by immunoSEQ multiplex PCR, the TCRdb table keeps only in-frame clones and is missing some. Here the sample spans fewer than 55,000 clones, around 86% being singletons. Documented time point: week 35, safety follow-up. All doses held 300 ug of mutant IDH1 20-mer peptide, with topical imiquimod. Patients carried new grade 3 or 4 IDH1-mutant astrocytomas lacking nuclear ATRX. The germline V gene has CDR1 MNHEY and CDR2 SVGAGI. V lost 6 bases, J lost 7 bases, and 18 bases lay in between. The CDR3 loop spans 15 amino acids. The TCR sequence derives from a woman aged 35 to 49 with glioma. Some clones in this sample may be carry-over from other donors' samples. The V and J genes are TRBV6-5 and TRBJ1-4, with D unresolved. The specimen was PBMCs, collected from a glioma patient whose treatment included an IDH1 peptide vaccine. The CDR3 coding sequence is TGTGCCAGCAGCCCCACGAAGGGTCCTCGTGAAAAACTGTTTTTT. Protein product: CASSPTKGPREKLFF.